The 12 T cell receptor beta chains given below trace back to one sample, sequenced in a study of blood T cell repertoires in COVID-19. The repertoire was sequenced with immunoSEQ multiplex PCR; TCRdb's copy has only in-frame clones and lacks some. Seen here are about 330,000 clones, 87% observed once, and the top ten hold around 6%. Sequenced sample: PBMCs or T cells enriched from blood (not recorded which). The receptors stem from a woman in her twenties or thirties who had recovered from COVID-19.

The rearrangement links TRBV6-5 to TRBJ1-4; the D is unclear. Germline CDR1 is MNHEY and CDR2 is SVGAGI. V was clipped by 5 bases and J by 6 bases, with 16 bases between them. The CDR3 consists of 15 residues. The CDR3 sequence: CASSPMSSRDEKLFF. CDR3 sequence (DNA): TGTGCCAGCAGTCCCATGTCCTCCCGGGATGAAAAACTGTTTTTT.

J is TRBJ1-2 and V is TRBV29-1, with D unclear. Germline loops: CDR1 SQVTM, CDR2 ANQGSEA. Between the trimmed V and J ends, which lost 4 bases and 2 bases, there was a span of 8 bases. This CDR3 is built from 12 residues. This CDR3 reads CSVVGGNYGYTF. The CDR3 region has the DNA TGCAGCGTTGTGGGAGGGAACTATGGCTACACCTTC.

This clone was detected only once. V usage is TRBV28 and J usage is TRBJ2-2, with 7 nucleotides matching TRBD1. This CDR3 contains 15 residues. Germline V CDR1 and CDR2: MDHEN, SYDVKM. J lost 0 bases, V lost 5 bases, and 3 bases had no gene match. CDR3 loop: CASSQGGANTGELFF. The CDR3 bases are TGTGCCAGCAGTCAAGGGGGCGCGAACACCGGGGAGCTGTTTTTT.

This clone appeared many times. This sequence joins TRBV10-3 and TRBJ1-2, with a possible D match to TRBD1 (5 bases). The CDR3 consists of 15 residues. V dropped 4 bases and J dropped 0 bases, with 12 bases sitting between them. CDR1 ENHRY and CDR2 SYGVKD come from the germline V gene. DNA for the CDR3: TGTGCCATCAGTGGACGACAGAGAGCTAACTATGGCTACACCTTC. As protein: CAISGRQRANYGYTF.

The J gene is TRBJ1-2, the V gene TRBV25-1, with D unclear. The V gene lost 7 bases and the J gene lost 8 bases, with 8 bases spanning the gap. Looked up from germline, CDR1 is MGHDK and CDR2 is SYGVNS. The CDR3 spans 10 residues. The CDR3 spells CASIVRGYTF. The CDR3 DNA sequence: TGTGCCAGCATAGTTCGAGGCTACACCTTC.

The chain uses TRBV12-3 or TRBV12-4 and TRBJ2-7; a weak D match, TRBD2 (6 bases). V lost 3 bases, J lost 6 bases, and 12 bases lay in between. The CDR3 extends over 13 amino acids. CDR3 DNA sequence: TGTGCCAGCAGTTTGGGACTTTCTATCGAGCAGTACTTC. This gives the protein CASSLGLSIEQYF.

In its sample, this clone was seen once. The rearrangement uses TRBV15 and TRBJ1-1; 8 positions match TRBD1. The CDR3 has 14 residues. V dropped 7 bases and J dropped 1; count of bases not matched to a gene: 5. Per germline, CDR1 LNHNV and CDR2 YYDKDF (reference sequence). The CDR3 nucleotides are TGTGCCACCACCTACGGGACAGGGAACACTGAAGCTTTCTTT. Amino acids: CATTYGTGNTEAFF.

The J gene is TRBJ1-2, the V gene TRBV10-3, with 7 bases lining up with TRBD1. Germline V gives CDR1 ENHRY, CDR2 SYGVKD. The CDR3 totals 13 residues. Trimming removed 6 bases from V and 4 bases from J; junction bases left unmatched: 5. The CDR3 spells CAIREQGIYGYTF. The CDR3 DNA sequence: TGTGCCATCAGGGAACAGGGGATCTATGGCTACACCTTC.

The chain has TRBV30 and TRBJ2-1, with D possibly TRBD2 on 5 matching bases. This CDR3 is 14 amino acids long. V was cut by 1 base and J by 9 bases, with 16 bases left in between. The germline gives CDR1 GTSNPN, CDR2 SVGIG (reference sequence). CDR3 in DNA: TGTGCCTGGAGTGCCGGACTGATGATGGGTGAGCAGTTCTTC. It translates to CAWSAGLMMGEQFF.

The V gene is TRBV9, the J gene TRBJ2-3; maybe TRBD2 (6 bases). The CDR3 totals 15 residues. Trimming took off 0 bases at V and 3 bases at J, with 11 bases between the two ends. Per germline, CDR1 SGDLS and CDR2 YYNGEE. The CDR3 DNA reads TGTGCCAGCAGCGTAGGGGGGGTCTTAACAGATACGCAGTATTTT. This gives the protein CASSVGGVLTDTQYF.

The chain carries TRBV7-9 and TRBJ1-1; 9 bases match TRBD1. CDR1 and CDR2 (germline): SEHNR, FQNEAQ (reference sequence). The CDR3 covers 15 residues. The V gene end was trimmed by 0 bases and the J gene end by 5 bases; junction bases not matched to a gene: 4. Written as DNA, the CDR3 is TGTGCCAGCAGCTTAGCACAGGGGGCTCGGACTGAAGCTTTCTTT. This encodes CASSLAQGARTEAFF.

CDR3 loop: CASRITGTNTGELFF. The CDR3 nucleotides read TGTGCCAGCAGGATAACAGGGACGAACACCGGGGAGCTGTTTTTT. The chain combines TRBV5-8 with TRBJ2-2; D might be TRBD1 (6 bases). The CDR3 consists of 15 residues. Germline lookup yields CDR1 SGHTS and CDR2 YDEGEE. V lost 5 bases and J lost 0, with 11 bases in between.